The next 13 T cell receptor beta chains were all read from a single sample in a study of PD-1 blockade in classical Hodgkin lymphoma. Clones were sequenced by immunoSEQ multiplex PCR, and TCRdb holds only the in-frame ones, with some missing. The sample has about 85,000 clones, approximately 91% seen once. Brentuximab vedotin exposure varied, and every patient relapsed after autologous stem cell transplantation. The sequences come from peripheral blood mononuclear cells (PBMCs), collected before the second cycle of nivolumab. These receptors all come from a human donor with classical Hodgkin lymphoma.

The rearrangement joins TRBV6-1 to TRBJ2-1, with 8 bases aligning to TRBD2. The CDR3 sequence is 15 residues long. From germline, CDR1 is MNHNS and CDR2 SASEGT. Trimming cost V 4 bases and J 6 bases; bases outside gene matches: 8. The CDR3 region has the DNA TGTGCCAGCAGTGGACCTAGCGGGCCATTCAATGAGCAGTTCTTC. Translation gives CASSGPSGPFNEQFF.

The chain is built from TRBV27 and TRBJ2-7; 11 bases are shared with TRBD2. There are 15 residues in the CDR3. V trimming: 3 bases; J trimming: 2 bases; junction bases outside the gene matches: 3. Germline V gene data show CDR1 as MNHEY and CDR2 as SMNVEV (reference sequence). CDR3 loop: CASSLSTSGTYEQYF. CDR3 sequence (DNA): TGTGCCAGCAGTTTGTCGACTAGCGGGACCTACGAGCAGTACTTC.

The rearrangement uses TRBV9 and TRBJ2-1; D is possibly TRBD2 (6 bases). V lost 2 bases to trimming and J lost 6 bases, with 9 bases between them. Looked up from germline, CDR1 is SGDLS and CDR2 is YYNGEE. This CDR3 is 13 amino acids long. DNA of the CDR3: TGTGCCAGCAGCGTCGGGAGCTTCAATGAGCAGTTCTTC. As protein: CASSVGSFNEQFF.

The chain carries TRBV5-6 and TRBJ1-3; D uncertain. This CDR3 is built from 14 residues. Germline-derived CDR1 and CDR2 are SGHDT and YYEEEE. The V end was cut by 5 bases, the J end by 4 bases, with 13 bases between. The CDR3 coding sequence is TGTGCCAGCAGTGGGTCTGGAACGGGAAACACCATATATTTT. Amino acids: CASSGSGTGNTIYF.

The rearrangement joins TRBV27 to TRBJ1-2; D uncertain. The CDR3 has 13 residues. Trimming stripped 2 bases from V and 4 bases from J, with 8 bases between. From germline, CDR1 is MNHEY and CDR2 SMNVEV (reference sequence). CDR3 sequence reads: CASSLGGTYGYTF. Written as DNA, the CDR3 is TGTGCCAGCAGTTTAGGCGGAACCTATGGCTACACCTTC.

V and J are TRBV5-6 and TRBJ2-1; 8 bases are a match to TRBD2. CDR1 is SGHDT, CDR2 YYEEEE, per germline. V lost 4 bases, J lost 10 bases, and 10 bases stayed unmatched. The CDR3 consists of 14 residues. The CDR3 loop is CASSLGLAPHEQFF. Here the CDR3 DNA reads TGTGCCAGCAGCCTAGGACTAGCCCCCCACGAGCAGTTCTTC.

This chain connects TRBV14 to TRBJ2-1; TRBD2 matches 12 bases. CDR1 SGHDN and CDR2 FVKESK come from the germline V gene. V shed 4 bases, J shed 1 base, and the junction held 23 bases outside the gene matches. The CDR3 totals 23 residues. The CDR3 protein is CASSPQGMSGLAGPERSYNEQFF. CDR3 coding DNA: TGTGCCAGCAGCCCTCAAGGGATGAGCGGACTAGCGGGGCCCGAGAGGTCCTACAATGAGCAGTTCTTC.

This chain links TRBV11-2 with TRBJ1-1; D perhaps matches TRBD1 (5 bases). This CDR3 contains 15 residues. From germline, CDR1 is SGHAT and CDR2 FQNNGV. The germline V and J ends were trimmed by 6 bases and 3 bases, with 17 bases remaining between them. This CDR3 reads CASRLPGIGDTEAFF. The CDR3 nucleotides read TGTGCCAGCAGGTTACCAGGGATTGGGGACACTGAAGCTTTCTTT. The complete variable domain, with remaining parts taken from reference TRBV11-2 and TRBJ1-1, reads EAGVAQSPRYKIIEKRQSVAFWCNPISGHATLYWYQQILGQGPKLLIQFQNNGVVDDSQLPKDRFSAERLKGVDSTLKIQPAKLEDSAVYLCASRLPGIGDTEAFFGQGTRLTVV.

The CDR3 DNA reads as TGTGCCAGCAGTTTAGGGGGAACCAGTGAGCAGTTCTTC. Amino acids: CASSLGGTSEQFF. The V and J genes are TRBV28 and TRBJ2-1, with D perhaps matching TRBD1 or TRBD2 (5 bases each). The length of the CDR3 is 13 residues. Between the trimmed V and J ends, which lost 2 bases and 9 bases, there was a span of 11 bases. Germline V gene lookup returns CDR1 MDHEN and CDR2 SYDVKM.

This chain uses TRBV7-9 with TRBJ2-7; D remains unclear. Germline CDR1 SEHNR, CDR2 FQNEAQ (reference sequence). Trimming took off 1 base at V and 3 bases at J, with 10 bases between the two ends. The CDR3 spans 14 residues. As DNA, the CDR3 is TGTGCCAGCAGCTTAGAGTCGGGTATCTACGAGCAGTACTTC. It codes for CASSLESGIYEQYF.

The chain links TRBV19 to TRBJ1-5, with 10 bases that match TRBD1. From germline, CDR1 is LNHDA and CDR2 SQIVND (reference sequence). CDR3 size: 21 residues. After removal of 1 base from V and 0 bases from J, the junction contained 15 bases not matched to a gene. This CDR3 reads CASSIGTRSWDRGISNQPQHF. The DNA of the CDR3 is TGTGCCAGTAGTATAGGGACACGATCCTGGGACAGGGGAATTAGCAATCAGCCCCAGCATTTT. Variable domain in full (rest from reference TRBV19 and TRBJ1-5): DGGITQSPKYLFRKEGQNVTLSCEQNLNHDAMYWYRQDPGQGLRLIYYSQIVNDFQKGDIAEGYSVSREKKESFPLTVTSAQKNPTAFYLCASSIGTRSWDRGISNQPQHFGDGTRLSIL.

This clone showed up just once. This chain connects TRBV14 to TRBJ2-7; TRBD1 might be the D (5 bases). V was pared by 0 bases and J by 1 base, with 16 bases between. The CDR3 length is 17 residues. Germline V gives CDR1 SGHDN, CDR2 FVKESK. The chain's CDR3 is CASSQDWGQGWSYEQYF. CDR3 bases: TGTGCCAGCAGCCAAGATTGGGGTCAGGGATGGTCCTACGAGCAGTACTTC.

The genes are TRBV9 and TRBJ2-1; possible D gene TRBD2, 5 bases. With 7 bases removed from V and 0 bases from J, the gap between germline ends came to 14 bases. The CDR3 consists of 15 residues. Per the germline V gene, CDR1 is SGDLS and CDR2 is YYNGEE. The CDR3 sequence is CASGWSGDSYNEQFF. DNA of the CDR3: TGTGCCAGCGGCTGGAGCGGAGACTCCTACAATGAGCAGTTCTTC.